This record looks at one T cell receptor (beta chain) sequence and its context. Its matching antigen is unknown. The sample belongs to a study of high-grade serous ovarian cancer treatment subgroups. Study-level information: Each sample yielded on average approximately 7,700 unique TCR beta rearrangements from more than 13,000 reads.

Tumor samples were obtained before definitive surgery or chemotherapy. Findings and limits, study-wide: Higher neoantigen levels went with greater TCR clonal relatedness. Repertoire analysis covered CDR3 alone, not CDR1 or CDR2.

TCRdb keeps only in-frame clones here, not all; method: immunoSEQ multiplex PCR. The data hold about 4,800 clones, with around 79% observed a single time. V was shortened by 5 bases and J by 0 bases, with 9 bases between the two germline ends. The V gene's germline CDR1 is SGHRS and CDR2 YFSETQ. This CDR3 is built from 15 residues. Sequencing was performed on tumor tissue. The J gene is TRBJ2-6, the V gene TRBV5-1, with D perhaps matching TRBD2 (5 bases). This receptor was obtained from a human donor with high-grade serous ovarian cancer. The CDR3 DNA reads as TGCGCCAGCAGGGAAGGGAGCTCTGGGGCCAACGTCCTGACTTTC. Translation gives CASREGSSGANVLTF. The full variable domain, in which reference TRBV5-1 and TRBJ2-6 provide the parts outside the CDR3, is KAGVTQTPRYLIKTRGQQVTLSCSPISGHRSVSWYQQTPGQGLQFLFEYFSETQRNKGNFPGRFSGRQFSNSRSEMNVSTLELGDSALYLCASREGSSGANVLTFGAGSRLTVL.